These 25 T cell receptor beta chains originate from one sample sequenced in a study of blood T cell repertoires in COVID-19. The assay was immunoSEQ multiplex PCR, and TCRdb's table has in-frame clones only and misses some. The data contain some 250,000 clones, approximately 84% of them seen just once; the ten biggest clones take up approximately 4.8%. The sample consisted of peripheral blood. These receptors came from a man aged 50 to 59 with active or convalescent COVID-19.

This sequence joins TRBV5-1 and TRBJ1-1; no firm D call. V was clipped by 3 bases and J by 0 bases, with 9 bases between them. In germline, CDR1 is SGHRS, CDR2 YFSETQ. The length of the CDR3 is 14 residues. CDR3 in amino acids: CASSSTVMNTEAFF. The CDR3 nucleotides are TGCGCCAGCAGCTCGACTGTGATGAACACTGAAGCTTTCTTT.

This sequence joins TRBV15 and TRBJ2-2, with a weak D call TRBD2 (6 bases). V lost 9 bases, J lost 1 base, and 12 bases lay in between. This CDR3 is built from 14 residues. From germline, CDR1 is LNHNV and CDR2 YYDKDF (reference sequence). The CDR3 DNA is TGTGCCACGAGGAGGGCTAGGAACACCGGGGAGCTGTTTTTT. It translates to CATRRARNTGELFF. Using reference TRBV15 and TRBJ2-2 for the parts outside the CDR3, the full variable domain is DAMVIQNPRYQVTQFGKPVTLSCSQTLNHNVMYWYQQKSSQAPKLLFHYYDKDFNNEADTPDNFQSRRPNTSFCFLDIRSPGLGDTAMYLCATRRARNTGELFFGEGSRLTVL.

The rearrangement links TRBV3-1 (or the pseudogene TRBV3-2) to TRBJ1-2, with TRBD1 as a possible D gene (5 bases). Germline lookup yields CDR1 LGHDT and CDR2 YNNKEL (reference sequence). The CDR3 sequence is 14 residues long. The V end lost 3 bases, the J end lost 5 bases, and 13 bases lay between the germline ends. This chain's CDR3 is CASSHPTGTYGYTF. The CDR3, as DNA: TGTGCCAGCAGCCACCCGACCGGGACTTATGGCTACACCTTC.

The chain employs TRBV28 and TRBJ2-7; TRBD2 matches 7 bases. Germline lookup yields CDR1 MDHEN and CDR2 SYDVKM. V was pared by 3 bases and J by 1 base, with 6 bases of the junction left unmatched. The CDR3 spans 15 residues. The CDR3 DNA sequence: TGTGCCAGCAGTTTTGGGAGGGCCATATCCTACGAGCAGTACTTC. This translates into CASSFGRAISYEQYF.

This clone was recorded once. The chain recombines TRBV10-1 with TRBJ1-6; a weak D match, TRBD1 (6 bases). The CDR3 spans 16 residues. Trimming left V 2 bases short and J 5 bases short, with 13 bases between. Germline V CDR1 and CDR2: WNHNN, SYGVQD (reference sequence). The CDR3 sequence is CASSEPPRDNNSPLHF. In nucleotides, the CDR3 is TGCGCCAGCAGTGAGCCCCCCCGGGACAATAATTCACCCCTCCACTTT.

This clone was found a few times. V usage is TRBV13 and J usage is TRBJ1-6; 8 bases line up with TRBD1. This CDR3 region has 18 residues. Germline assignment: CDR1 PRHDT and CDR2 FYEKMQ (reference sequence). The trim removed 1 base at V and 6 bases at J, leaving 11 bases unmatched. DNA for the CDR3: TGTGCCAGCAGCTTAGACCTAGCAGGGGGCGGGGGTAATTCACCCCTCCACTTT. This translates into CASSLDLAGGGGNSPLHF. Using reference TRBV13 and TRBJ1-6 for the parts outside the CDR3, the full variable domain is AAGVIQSPRHLIKEKRETATLKCYPIPRHDTVYWYQQGPGQDPQFLISFYEKMQSDKGSIPDRFSAQQFSDYHSELNMSSLELGDSALYFCASSLDLAGGGGNSPLHFGNGTRLTVT.

This clone was observed a handful of times. The rearrangement joins TRBV30 to TRBJ1-5; TRBD1 matches at 9 bases. The junction had 2 bases not matched to a gene; V was cut back by 1 base and J by 7 bases. CDR1 and CDR2 (germline): GTSNPN, SVGIG (reference sequence). The CDR3 totals 13 residues. In DNA, the CDR3 is TGTGCCTGGAGTGCCGGACAGGGGCAGCCCCAGCATTTT. This encodes CAWSAGQGQPQHF.

V usage is TRBV6-6 and J usage is TRBJ1-5, with a tentative D call TRBD1 (6 bases). Deletions cut 6 bases from V and 1 base from J, with 16 bases between. CDR3 length: 16 amino acids. CDR1 and CDR2 (germline): MNHNY, SVGAGI (reference sequence). The CDR3 reads CASSLKRQGSNQPQHF. The CDR3 region has the DNA TGTGCCAGCAGCCTCAAGAGGCAGGGGAGCAATCAGCCCCAGCATTTT.

The rearrangement links TRBV19 to TRBJ1-6; the match to TRBD1 covers 7 bases. This CDR3 has 13 amino acids. Germline assignment: CDR1 LNHDA and CDR2 SQIVND (reference sequence). V dropped 10 bases and J dropped 8; count of bases not matched to a gene: 8. CDR3 DNA: TGTGCCACCCAACAGGGGACCGATTCACCCCTCCACTTT. Its protein is CATQQGTDSPLHF.

This rearrangement joins TRBV28 to TRBJ2-1; 7 positions match TRBD1. CDR3 length: 17 amino acids. The germline CDR1 and CDR2 sequences are MDHEN and SYDVKM. With V trimmed by 5 bases and J by 4 bases, 14 bases remained unmatched. DNA for the CDR3: TGTGCCAGCAGTCCCAACCCTACAGGGGTTCGGTACAATGAGCAGTTCTTC. Translated, it gives CASSPNPTGVRYNEQFF.

The rearrangement uses TRBV19 and TRBJ2-1; D might be TRBD2 (5 bases). Trimming pared 5 bases from V and 2 bases from J, leaving 16 bases between. Germline V gene data show CDR1 as LNHDA and CDR2 as SQIVND (reference sequence). CDR3 size: 16 residues. CDR3 sequence reads: CASSSLGVSPYNEQFF. The DNA of the CDR3 is TGTGCCAGTAGTTCGCTCGGGGTCTCGCCCTACAATGAGCAGTTCTTC.

The J gene is TRBJ2-5, the V gene TRBV4-2; perhaps TRBD1 as D (5 bases). Germline V gene sequence: CDR1 LGHNA, CDR2 YNFKEQ. V was cut by 4 bases and J by 1 base, with 13 bases left in between. The CDR3 consists of 15 residues. CDR3 amino acids: CASSLNPDSQETQYF. The DNA for the CDR3 is TGTGCCAGCAGCCTTAACCCTGACAGCCAAGAGACCCAGTACTTC.

The V gene is TRBV29-1, the J gene TRBJ1-1; possible D gene TRBD1, 6 bases. The CDR3 loop spans 15 amino acids. In germline, CDR1 is SQVTM, CDR2 ANQGSEA. Trimming removed 4 bases at V and 1 base at J, with 16 bases between. The CDR3 loop is CSVGPGTLGNTEAFF. The CDR3 DNA is TGCAGCGTTGGTCCCGGGACACTGGGGAACACTGAAGCTTTCTTT.

The genes are TRBV27 and TRBJ2-3, with D possibly matching TRBD2 (7 bases). V was pared by 8 bases and J by 4 bases, with 16 bases between. The CDR3 contains 14 residues. The germline V gene has CDR1 MNHEY and CDR2 SMNVEV (reference sequence). CDR3 sequence: CASAPGGSPDTQYF. Here the CDR3 DNA reads TGTGCCAGCGCCCCGGGGGGCAGTCCAGATACGCAGTATTTT.

This chain's CDR3 is CASRDRAGYTF. For the CDR3, the DNA is TGTGCCAGCAGGGACAGGGCGGGCTACACCTTC. The genes are TRBV27 and TRBJ1-2, with 8 bases aligning to TRBD1. CDR1 and CDR2 from the germline V gene are MNHEY and SMNVEV (reference sequence). This CDR3 has 11 residues. Germline trimming cut 6 bases from V and 8 bases from J; bases unmatched to any gene: 2.

The chain employs TRBV6-5 and TRBJ2-1, with 10 bases fitting TRBD2. The CDR3 is 16 residues long. The germline CDR1 and CDR2 sequences are MNHEY and SVGAGI. With 2 bases clipped from V and 8 bases from J, the junction kept 9 bases outside the gene matches. The CDR3 DNA follows: TGTGCCAGCAGTTACCAGCAGCGGGGGGGCTTGCATGAGCAGTTCTTC. Protein product: CASSYQQRGGLHEQFF.

The chain recombines TRBV28 with TRBJ1-1, with a tentative D call TRBD1 (6 bases). V was pared by 8 bases and J by 7 bases, with 23 bases between. The CDR3 has 15 residues. The V gene's germline CDR1 is MDHEN and CDR2 SYDVKM. The CDR3 coding sequence is TGTGCCAGCCGTGGGGGGGGCGCACCACGATTTGAAGCTTTCTTT. This translates into CASRGGGAPRFEAFF.

The V gene is TRBV29-1, the J gene TRBJ1-1; no definite D call. Per the germline V gene, CDR1 is SQVTM and CDR2 is ANQGSEA. Between the trimmed V and J ends, which lost 6 bases and 5 bases, there was a span of 13 bases. This CDR3 has 12 residues. In DNA, the CDR3 is TGCAGCGTCAAACAGCCCGGAACTGAAGCTTTCTTT. This translates into CSVKQPGTEAFF. Together with reference TRBV29-1 and TRBJ1-1, the CDR3 gives the full variable domain: SAVISQKPSRDICQRGTSLTIQCQVDSQVTMMFWYRQQPGQSLTLIATANQGSEATYESGFVIDKFPISRPNLTFSTLTVSNMSPEDSSIYLCSVKQPGTEAFFGQGTRLTVV.

This rearrangement joins TRBV7-2 to TRBJ1-5, with a possible D match to TRBD1 (6 bases). The CDR3 has 14 amino acids. The V end was cut by 6 bases, the J end by 3 bases, with 12 bases between. CDR1 SGHTA and CDR2 FQGNSA come from the germline V gene. Here the CDR3 DNA reads TGTGCCAGCAGTTCCGGACAGCCCAATCAGCCCCAGCATTTT. It translates to CASSSGQPNQPQHF.

The chain has TRBV24-1 and TRBJ1-2; D not resolved. Trimming shortened V by 3 bases and J by 6 bases, and 13 bases separated the two germline ends. Germline V lookup: CDR1 KGHDR, CDR2 SFDVKD. This CDR3 contains 14 residues. This CDR3 reads CATSDRVKRDGYTF. The CDR3 DNA reads TGTGCCACCAGTGATAGGGTTAAGCGGGATGGCTACACCTTC.

The chain couples TRBV3-1 (or the pseudogene TRBV3-2) to TRBJ2-5, with 7 bases matching TRBD2. Germline loops: CDR1 LGHDT, CDR2 YNNKEL (reference sequence). This CDR3 region has 15 residues. After removal of 5 bases from V and 2 bases from J, the junction contained 8 bases not matched to a gene. The DNA for the CDR3 is TGTGCCAGCAGCAGACAACGGGGGGTACAAGAGACCCAGTACTTC. Encoded protein: CASSRQRGVQETQYF.

This rearrangement joins TRBV7-3 to TRBJ2-2, with D perhaps matching TRBD1 (6 bases). The CDR3 is made up of 14 amino acids. V was shortened by 4 bases and J by 7 bases, with 13 bases between the two germline ends. Germline V gene data show CDR1 as SGHTA and CDR2 as FQGTGA. The CDR3 region is CASSYGTIGGELFF. CDR3 sequence (DNA): TGTGCCAGCAGCTATGGGACAATAGGCGGGGAGCTGTTTTTT.

The V gene is TRBV29-1, the J gene TRBJ2-3, with 8 bases identical to TRBD2. CDR1 is SQVTM, CDR2 ANQGSEA, per germline. The CDR3 runs 14 residues. V trimming: 4 bases; J trimming: 2 bases; junction bases outside the gene matches: 5. The CDR3 nucleotides are TGCAGCGTTGCAGCGGGGGCCACCACAGATACGCAGTATTTT. This sequence encodes CSVAAGATTDTQYF.

The chain is built from TRBV7-2 and TRBJ1-1, with 7 nucleotides matching TRBD1. The CDR3 loop spans 15 amino acids. Unmatched junction bases numbered 7, after V lost 5 bases and J lost 1 base. From germline, CDR1 is SGHTA and CDR2 FQGNSA. CDR3 in DNA: TGTGCCAGCAGCCCATCGACAGGGAGGAACACTGAAGCTTTCTTT. Residues: CASSPSTGRNTEAFF.

This clone came up many times. The chain is built from TRBV5-1 and TRBJ1-2, with 8 bases that match TRBD1. The CDR3 covers 15 residues. Germline-derived CDR1 and CDR2 are SGHRS and YFSETQ. Trimming took 0 bases from V and 2 from J; bases not matched to a gene: 3. CDR3 protein: CASSLEQGANYGYTF. CDR3 DNA sequence: TGCGCCAGCAGCTTGGAGCAGGGGGCCAACTATGGCTACACCTTC.